These T cell receptor beta chains were read from a single sample in a study of blood T cell repertoires in COVID-19. The method was immunoSEQ multiplex PCR; TCRdb's version includes in-frame clones alone and lacks a portion of them. The repertoire consists of about 170,000 clones, with 85% occurring once and the leading ten covering about 3%. Sequences were obtained from peripheral blood. Receptor source: a human donor with acute or convalescent COVID-19. The donor label of this sample is uncertain. CDR3s include the opening cysteine and the closing phenylalanine or tryptophan. A D gene is named only where the DNA matches it firmly. Size is omitted from some rows. Given values are once, few, many or a class for expanded clones.

J gene | clone size | D gene | V gene | CDR3 DNA | CDR3 protein
TRBJ1-1 | . | TRBD1 | TRBV5-1 | TGCGCCAGCAGCCTGGGGACAGACACTGAAGCTTTCTTT | CASSLGTDTEAFF
TRBJ2-2 | . | . | TRBV10-1 | TGCGCCAGCTCAGGGTCGTCCGGGGAGCTGTTTTTT | CASSGSSGELFF
TRBJ1-1 | . | . | TRBV24-1 | TGTGCCACCAGTGATAGAGGACAGAACACTGAAGCTTTCTTT | CATSDRGQNTEAFF
TRBJ1-1 | . | TRBD1 | TRBV5-1 | TGCGCCAGCAGTTCCCTCGACAGGGAGAACACTGAAGCTTTCTTT | CASSSLDRENTEAFF
TRBJ2-7 | once | . | TRBV5-1 | TGCGCCAGCAGCTTGAATATCGGTTACGAGCAGTACTTC | CASSLNIGYEQYF
TRBJ1-5 | once | TRBD1 | TRBV29-1 | TGCAGCGTTGCCTCGGCAGGGGGTCCAAATCAGCCCCAGCATTTT | CSVASAGGPNQPQHF
TRBJ1-1 | . | TRBD1 | TRBV11-3 | TGTGCCAGCAGCTTAGTGTCCGGGACAGGTAGCCCAACGAACACTGAAGCTTTCTTT | CASSLVSGTGSPTNTEAFF
TRBJ1-5 | . | . | TRBV29-1 | TGCAGCGTTAAACAGGGTCGGGATCAGCCCCAGCATTTT | CSVKQGRDQPQHF
TRBJ1-1 | . | TRBD1 | TRBV6-5 | TGTGCCAGCAGTAGGGGGCGGGCCGCGAGGCTTGAAGCTTTCTTT | CASSRGRAARLEAFF
TRBJ1-4 | . | TRBD1 | TRBV30 | TGTGCCTGGAGTCCGGGGGGGACAGCAAGGACAACTAATGAAAAACTGTTTTTT | CAWSPGGTARTTNEKLFF
TRBJ2-3 | . | TRBD2 | TRBV7-8 | TGTGCCAGCAGCTTGCGAGGCGGGGGGCGCACAGATACGCAGTATTTT | CASSLRGGGRTDTQYF
TRBJ2-2 | . | . | TRBV30 | TGTGCCTGGAGTTCCCTAAACACCGGGGAGCTGTTTTTT | CAWSSLNTGELFF
TRBJ2-2 | . | TRBD1 | TRBV27 | TGTGCCAGCAGTCCGGGACAGGGGCTAGCGAACACCGGGGAGCTGTTTTTT | CASSPGQGLANTGELFF
TRBJ1-1 | few | . | TRBV6-5 | TGTGCCAGCAGTCTAAATTCTAACTTGAACACTGAAGCTTTCTTT | CASSLNSNLNTEAFF
TRBJ2-2 | . | . | TRBV5-4 | TGTGCCAGCCAGGGGGGCAGGGACACCGGGGAGCTGTTTTTT | CASQGGRDTGELFF
TRBJ1-6 | . | TRBD1 | TRBV30 | TGTGCCCATCGGGCCGACAGGGGGAGTTCACCCCTCCACTTT | CAHRADRGSSPLHF
TRBJ1-4 | . | TRBD1 | TRBV2 | TGTGCCAGCAGTTATGGTCCCGGGACAGGGGGGAGTAATGAAAAACTGTTTTTT | CASSYGPGTGGSNEKLFF